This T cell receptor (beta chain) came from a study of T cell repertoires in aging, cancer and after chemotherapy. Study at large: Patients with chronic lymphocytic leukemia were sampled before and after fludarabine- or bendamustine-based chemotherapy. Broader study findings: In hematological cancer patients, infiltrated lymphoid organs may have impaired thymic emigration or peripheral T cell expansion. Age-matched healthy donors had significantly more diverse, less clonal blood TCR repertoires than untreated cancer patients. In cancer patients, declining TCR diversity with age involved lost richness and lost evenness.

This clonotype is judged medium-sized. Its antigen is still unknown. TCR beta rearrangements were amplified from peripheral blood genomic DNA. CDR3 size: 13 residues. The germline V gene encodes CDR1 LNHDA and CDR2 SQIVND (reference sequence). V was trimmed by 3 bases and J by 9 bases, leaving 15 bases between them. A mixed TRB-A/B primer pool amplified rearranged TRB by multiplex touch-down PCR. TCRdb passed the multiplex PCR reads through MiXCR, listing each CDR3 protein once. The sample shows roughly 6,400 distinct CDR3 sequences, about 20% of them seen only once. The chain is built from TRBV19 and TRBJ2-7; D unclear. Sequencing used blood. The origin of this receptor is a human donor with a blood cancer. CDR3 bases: TGTGCCAGTAGTATGGCCCCCTCGTCTGGGCAGTACTTC. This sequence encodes CASSMAPSSGQYF.